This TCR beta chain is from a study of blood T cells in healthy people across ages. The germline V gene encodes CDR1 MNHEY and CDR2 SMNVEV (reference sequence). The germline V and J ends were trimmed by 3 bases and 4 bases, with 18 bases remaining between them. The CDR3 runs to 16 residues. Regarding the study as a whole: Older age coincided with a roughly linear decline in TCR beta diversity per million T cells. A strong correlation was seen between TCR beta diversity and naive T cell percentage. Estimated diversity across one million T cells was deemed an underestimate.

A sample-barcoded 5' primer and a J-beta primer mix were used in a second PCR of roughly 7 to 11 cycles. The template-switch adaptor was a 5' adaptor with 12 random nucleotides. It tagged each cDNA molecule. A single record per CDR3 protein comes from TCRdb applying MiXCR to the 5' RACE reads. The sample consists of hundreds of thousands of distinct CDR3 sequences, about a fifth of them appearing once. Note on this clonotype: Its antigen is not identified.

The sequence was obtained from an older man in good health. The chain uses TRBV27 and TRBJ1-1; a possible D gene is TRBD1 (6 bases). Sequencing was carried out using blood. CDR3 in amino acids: CASSLIQGTGSTEAFF. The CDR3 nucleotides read TGTGCCAGCAGTTTGATCCAGGGGACGGGGAGCACTGAAGCTTTCTTT.